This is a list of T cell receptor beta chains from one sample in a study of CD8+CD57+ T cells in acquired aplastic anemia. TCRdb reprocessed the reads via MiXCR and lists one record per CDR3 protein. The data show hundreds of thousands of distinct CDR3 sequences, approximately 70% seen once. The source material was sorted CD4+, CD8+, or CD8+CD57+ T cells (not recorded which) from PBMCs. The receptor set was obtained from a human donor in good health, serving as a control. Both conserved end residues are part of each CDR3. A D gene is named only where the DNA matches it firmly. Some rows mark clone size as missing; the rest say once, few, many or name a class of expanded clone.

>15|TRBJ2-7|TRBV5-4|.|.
TGTGCCAGTAGTATGAAAGGGGCCGGCTCCTACGAGCAGTACTTC
CASSMKGAGSYEQYF
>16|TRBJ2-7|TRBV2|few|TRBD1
TGTGCCAGCAGTGAGGGACAGGGGGTGGGGACCTACGAGCAGTACTTC
CASSEGQGVGTYEQYF
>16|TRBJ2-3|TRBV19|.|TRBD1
TGTGCCAGTAGTGGCTCTGGGACAGTTGTCACAGATACGCAGTATTTT
CASSGSGTVVTDTQYF
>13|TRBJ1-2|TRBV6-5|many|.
TGTGCCAGCAGCCCCCCCGGGTTTGCCGGCTACACCTTC
CASSPPGFAGYTF
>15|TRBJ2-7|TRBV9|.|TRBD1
TGTGCCAGCAGCCACCACCCGGACAGGGGAGAATTCAAGTACTTC
CASSHHPDRGEFKYF
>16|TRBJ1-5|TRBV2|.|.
TGTGCCACCAGAGGCCTCGGGAGACGGGAATTTCAGCACCAGCATTTT
CATRGLGRREFQHQHF
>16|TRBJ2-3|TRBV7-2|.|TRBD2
TGTGCCAGCAGCCCGACTAGCGGGGGGCGGACAGATACGCAGTATTTT
CASSPTSGGRTDTQYF
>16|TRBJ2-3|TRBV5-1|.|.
TGCGCCAGCAGCTTGGAGGCTGCCTATGGTACAGATACGCAGTATTTT
CASSLEAAYGTDTQYF
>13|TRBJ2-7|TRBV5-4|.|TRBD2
TGTGCCAGCAGCCAGCTAGCGGCCTACGAGCAGTACTTC
CASSQLAAYEQYF
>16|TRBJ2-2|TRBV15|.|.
TGTGCCACCAGCAGAGAGGGTCCAACGAACACCGGGGAGCTGTTTTTT
CATSREGPTNTGELFF
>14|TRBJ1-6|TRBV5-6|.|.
TGTGCCAGCAGCTCGGGACGGATAAATTCACCCCTCCACTTT
CASSSGRINSPLHF
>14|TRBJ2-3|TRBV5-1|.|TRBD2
TGCGCCAGCGCCGGGGGGGACGCAAATTCTACGCAGTATTTT
CASAGGDANSTQYF
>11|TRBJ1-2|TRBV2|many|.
TGTGCCAGCAGCGCCAACTATGGCTACACCTTC
CASSANYGYTF
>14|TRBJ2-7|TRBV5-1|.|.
TGCGCCAGGGACCGGGACGGGAAGACCTACGAGCAGTACTTC
CARDRDGKTYEQYF
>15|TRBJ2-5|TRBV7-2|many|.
TGTGCCAGCAGCCCCGGGACCAAGTACCAAGAGACCCAGTACTTC
CASSPGTKYQETQYF
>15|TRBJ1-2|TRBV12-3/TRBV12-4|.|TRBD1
TGTGCCAGCAGTTTGGGGGACAGCCCTTGGCATGGCTACACCTTC
CASSLGDSPWHGYTF
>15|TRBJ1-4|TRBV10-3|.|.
TGTGCCATCAGCCGGGGAACAGGGCATAATGAAAAACTGTTTTTT
CAISRGTGHNEKLFF
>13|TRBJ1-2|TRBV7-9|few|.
TGTGCCACCAGCAGGGGTAGATCCTATGGCTACACCTTC
CATSRGRSYGYTF
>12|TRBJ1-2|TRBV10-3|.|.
TGTGCCATCAGTGGGGGGGTTTGTGGCTACACCTTC
CAISGGVCGYTF
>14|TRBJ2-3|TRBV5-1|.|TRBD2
TGTGCCAGCAGCGGCGGCGGGGGAATAGAGACGCAGTATTTT
CASSGGGGIETQYF
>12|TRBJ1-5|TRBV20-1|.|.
TGCAGTGCTAAGGAAGGGCAGATATCACAGCATTTT
CSAKEGQISQHF